This TCR beta chain was identified during a study of blood T cell repertoires in COVID-19. The protocol was immunoSEQ multiplex PCR, while the TCRdb copy is restricted to in-frame clones and leaves out a portion. Among 250,000 to 350,000 clones, approximately 85% were seen once, and the ten largest hold roughly 4%. The germline CDR1 and CDR2 sequences are SGHTA and FQGNSA. Trimming cost V 2 bases and J 4 bases, with 9 bases left between them. This CDR3 is 14 amino acids long. Participant ages covered about 18 to 89 years across 20 to 25 US areas. Recovered status in Cohort 3 required two negative PCRs, clearance, or symptom resolution.

This clonotype was obtained from a woman aged 25-40 years who had recovered from COVID-19. The sequencing input was PBMCs or T cells enriched from blood (not recorded which). The chain links TRBV7-2 to TRBJ1-5, with D possibly TRBD1 on 5 matching bases. The CDR3 region is CASSLLGPNQPQHF. The CDR3 coding sequence is TGTGCCAGCAGCTTATTGGGGCCGAATCAGCCCCAGCATTTT.